This T cell receptor beta chain was retrieved from a study of PD-1 blockade in mismatch repair-deficient tumors (dated 2017 in TCRdb). About the full investigation: Between late 2013 and September 2016, around 91 consecutive patients with about 11 mismatch repair-deficient cancer types, all previously treated and progressing, were enrolled in the trial. Tumor-associated T cell clones were tracked in the peripheral blood of patients responding to PD-1 blockade by deep sequencing of TCR CDR3 regions.

Library preparation employed the immunoSEQ multiplex PCR assay. TCRdb's version of the immuneACCESS table is confined to in-frame rearrangements and falls short of the full clone set. An unresolved V gene accounts for under half of the shortfall where checked; the remainder is of unknown origin. Present in this sample are approximately 40,000 clones, roughly 77% of which were seen just once. Together, the top ten hold approximately 22% of the sample. Reading from cysteine to phenylalanine, the CDR3 counts 14 amino acids. The sequence is cut down to CDR3 DNA, 42 bases in frame from base 1. V loses 3 bases of germline sequence and J loses 0 bases, and the interval between the two ends is 9 bases. The CDR1 and CDR2 encoded by the germline V gene (reference sequence) are LNHNV and YYDKDF. For each enrolled patient, mismatch repair deficiency was established using either polymerase chain reaction or immunohistochemistry. TCR sequencing was carried out for a few patients who responded to pembrolizumab therapy. In the phase II trial, pembrolizumab PD-1 blockade was tested prospectively in advanced mismatch repair-deficient cancers, no matter which tissue of origin the cancers came from. Serial peripheral blood T cell samples were collected before and at multiple times after starting PD-1 blockade. Blood sampling time points were reported as weeks after the first dose of pembrolizumab.

Study-wide findings and limitations: Rapid expansion after pembrolizumab followed by contraction, generally before radiologic responses, was shown by tumor-resident clones, which were often undetectable in blood before treatment.

With regard to this clone: No cognate antigen has been identified for it. Base qualities are not provided; no much larger clone lies one nucleotide away.

The chain employs TRBV15 and TRBJ2-7; the D gene assignment is ambiguous. The starting material was peripheral blood, obtained 4 weeks after starting pembrolizumab. The sequence came from an adult with mismatch repair-deficient cancer. The encoded CDR3 is CATSSQASSYEQYF. The DNA sequence reads TGTGCCACCAGCAGCCAGGCCAGCTCCTACGAGCAGTACTTC.